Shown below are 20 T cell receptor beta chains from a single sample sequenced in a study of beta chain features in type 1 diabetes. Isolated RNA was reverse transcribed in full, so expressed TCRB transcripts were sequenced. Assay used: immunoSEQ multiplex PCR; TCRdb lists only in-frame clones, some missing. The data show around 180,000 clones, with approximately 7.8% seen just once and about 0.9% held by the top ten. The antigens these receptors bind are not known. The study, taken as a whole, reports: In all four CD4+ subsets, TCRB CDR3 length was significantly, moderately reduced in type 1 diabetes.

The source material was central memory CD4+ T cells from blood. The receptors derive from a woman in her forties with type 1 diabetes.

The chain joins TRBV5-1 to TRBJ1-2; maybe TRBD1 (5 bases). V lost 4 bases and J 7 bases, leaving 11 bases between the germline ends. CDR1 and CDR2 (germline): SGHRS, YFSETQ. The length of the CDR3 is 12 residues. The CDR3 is CASSIDRGGYTF. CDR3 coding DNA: TGCGCCAGCAGCATTGACAGAGGTGGCTACACCTTC.

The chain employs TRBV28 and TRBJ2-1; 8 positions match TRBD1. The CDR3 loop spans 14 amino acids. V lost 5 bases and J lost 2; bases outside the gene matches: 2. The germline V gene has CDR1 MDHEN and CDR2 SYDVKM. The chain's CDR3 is CASSPGQAYNEQFF. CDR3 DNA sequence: TGTGCCAGCAGTCCGGGACAGGCCTACAATGAGCAGTTCTTC.

The CDR3 DNA sequence: TGCACCAGCAGCCGGCCAATCTTGGAAGCGGGAGAAGAGACCCAGTACTTC. As protein: CTSSRPILEAGEETQYF. The chain recombines TRBV1 with TRBJ2-5; the table calls TRBD2, which could not be checked here. TRBV1 is listed as a pseudogene. This CDR3 comprises 17 residues.

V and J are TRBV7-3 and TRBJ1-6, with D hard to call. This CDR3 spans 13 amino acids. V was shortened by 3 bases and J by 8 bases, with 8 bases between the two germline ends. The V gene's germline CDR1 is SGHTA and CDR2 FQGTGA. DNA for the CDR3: TGTGCCAGCAGCTTTTCGGCGGATTCACCCCTCCACTTT. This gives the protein CASSFSADSPLHF.

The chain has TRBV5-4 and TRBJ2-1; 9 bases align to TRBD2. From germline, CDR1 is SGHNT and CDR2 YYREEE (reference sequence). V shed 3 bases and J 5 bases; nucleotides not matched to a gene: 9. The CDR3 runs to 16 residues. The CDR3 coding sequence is TGTGCCAGCAGCTCGCCGACAGCGGGAGGCGACAATGAGCAGTTCTTC. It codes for CASSSPTAGGDNEQFF.

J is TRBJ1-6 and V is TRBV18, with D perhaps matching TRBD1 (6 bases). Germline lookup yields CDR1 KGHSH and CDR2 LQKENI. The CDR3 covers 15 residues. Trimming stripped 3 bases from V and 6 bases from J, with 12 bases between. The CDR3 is CASSPVGQSNSPLHF. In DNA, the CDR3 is TGTGCCAGCTCACCGGTAGGACAGAGTAATTCACCCCTCCACTTT.

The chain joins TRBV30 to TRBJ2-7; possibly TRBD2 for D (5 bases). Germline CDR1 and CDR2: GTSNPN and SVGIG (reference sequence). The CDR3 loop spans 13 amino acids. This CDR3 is CARSGSGKGEQYF. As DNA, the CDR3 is TGTGCTCGGAGCGGCTCGGGTAAAGGCGAGCAGTACTTC.

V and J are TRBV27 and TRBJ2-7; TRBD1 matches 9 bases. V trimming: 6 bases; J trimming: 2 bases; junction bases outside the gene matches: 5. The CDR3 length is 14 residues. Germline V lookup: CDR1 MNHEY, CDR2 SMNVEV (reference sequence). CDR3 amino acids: CASRLDRGTYEQYF. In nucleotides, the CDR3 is TGTGCCAGCAGGCTAGACAGGGGGACCTACGAGCAGTACTTC.

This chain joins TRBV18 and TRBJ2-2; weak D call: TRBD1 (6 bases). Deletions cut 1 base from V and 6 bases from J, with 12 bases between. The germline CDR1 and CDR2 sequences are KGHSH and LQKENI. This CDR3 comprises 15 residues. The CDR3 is CASSPQNRDAGELFF. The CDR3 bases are TGTGCCAGCTCACCACAGAACAGGGATGCCGGGGAGCTGTTTTTT. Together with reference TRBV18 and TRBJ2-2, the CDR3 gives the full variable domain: NAGVMQNPRHLVRRRGQEARLRCSPMKGHSHVYWYRQLPEEGLKFMVYLQKENIIDESGMPKERFSAEFPKEGPSILRIQQVVRGDSAAYFCASSPQNRDAGELFFGEGSRLTVL.

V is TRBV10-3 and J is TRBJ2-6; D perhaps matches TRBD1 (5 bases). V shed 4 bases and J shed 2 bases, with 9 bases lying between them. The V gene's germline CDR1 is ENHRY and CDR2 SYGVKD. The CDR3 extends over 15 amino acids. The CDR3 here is CAISGPGTGANVLTF. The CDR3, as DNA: TGTGCCATCAGTGGCCCAGGGACTGGGGCCAACGTCCTGACTTTC.

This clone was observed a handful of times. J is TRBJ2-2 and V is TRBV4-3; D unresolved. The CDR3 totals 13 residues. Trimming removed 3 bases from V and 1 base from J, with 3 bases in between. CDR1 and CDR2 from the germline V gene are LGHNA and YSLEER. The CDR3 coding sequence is TGCGCCAGCAGCCACCGGAACACCGGGGAGCTGTTTTTT. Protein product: CASSHRNTGELFF.

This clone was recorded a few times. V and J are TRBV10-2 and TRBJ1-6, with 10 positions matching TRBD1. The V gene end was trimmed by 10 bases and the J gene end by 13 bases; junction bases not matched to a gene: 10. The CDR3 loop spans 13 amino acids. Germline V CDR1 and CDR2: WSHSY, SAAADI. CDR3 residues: CAICLDRGSPLHF. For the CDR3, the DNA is TGCGCCATCTGTTTGGACAGGGGGAGTCCCCTCCACTTT.

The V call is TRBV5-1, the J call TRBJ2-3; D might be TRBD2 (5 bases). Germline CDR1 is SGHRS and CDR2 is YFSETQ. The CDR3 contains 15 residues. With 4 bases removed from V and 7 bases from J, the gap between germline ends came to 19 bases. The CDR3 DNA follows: TGCGCCAGCAGCCACGACGGGGTGGATTCAAATACGCAGTATTTT. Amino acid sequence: CASSHDGVDSNTQYF.

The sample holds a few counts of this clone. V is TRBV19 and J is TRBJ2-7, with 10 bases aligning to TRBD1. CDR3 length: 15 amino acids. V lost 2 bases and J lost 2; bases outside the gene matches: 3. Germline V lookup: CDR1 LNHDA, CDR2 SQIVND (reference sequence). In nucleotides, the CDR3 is TGTGCCAGTAGTATATTCGGGACAGGGGCCTACGAGCAGTACTTC. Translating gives CASSIFGTGAYEQYF.

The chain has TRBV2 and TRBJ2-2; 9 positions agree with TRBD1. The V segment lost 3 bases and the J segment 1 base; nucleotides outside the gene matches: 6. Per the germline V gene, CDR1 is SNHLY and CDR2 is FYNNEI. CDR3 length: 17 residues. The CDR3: CASSDSPGQGNTGELFF. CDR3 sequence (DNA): TGTGCCAGCAGTGACTCACCGGGACAGGGGAACACCGGGGAGCTGTTTTTT.

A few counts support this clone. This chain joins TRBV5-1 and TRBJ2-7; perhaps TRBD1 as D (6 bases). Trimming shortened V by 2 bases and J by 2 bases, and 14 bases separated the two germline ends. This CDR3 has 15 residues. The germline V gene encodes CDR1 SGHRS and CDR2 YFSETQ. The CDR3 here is CASSFSQGSTYEQYF. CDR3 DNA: TGCGCCAGCAGCTTCAGTCAGGGGAGTACCTACGAGCAGTACTTC.

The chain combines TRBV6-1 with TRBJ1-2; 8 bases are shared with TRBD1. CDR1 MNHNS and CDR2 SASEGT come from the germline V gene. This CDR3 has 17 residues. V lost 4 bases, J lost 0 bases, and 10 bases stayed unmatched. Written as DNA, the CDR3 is TGTGCCAGCAGTGGCACTGGAACAGGGGGACCTAACTATGGCTACACCTTC. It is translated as CASSGTGTGGPNYGYTF.

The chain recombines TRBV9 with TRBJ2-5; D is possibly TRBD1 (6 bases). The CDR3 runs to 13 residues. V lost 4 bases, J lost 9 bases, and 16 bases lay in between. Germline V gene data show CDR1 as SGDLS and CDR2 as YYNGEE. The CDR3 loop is CASSWDTVWAQYF. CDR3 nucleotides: TGTGCCAGCAGCTGGGACACGGTGTGGGCCCAGTACTTC.

The CDR3 region has the DNA TGCGCCAGCAGACCGGGACAGGAGACTGAAGCTTTCTTT. Amino acid sequence: CASRPGQETEAFF. The rearrangement links TRBV5-1 to TRBJ1-1; 8 nucleotides line up with TRBD1. Germline V gives CDR1 SGHRS, CDR2 YFSETQ. V shed 5 bases, J shed 5 bases, and the junction held 5 bases outside the gene matches. The CDR3 runs to 13 residues.

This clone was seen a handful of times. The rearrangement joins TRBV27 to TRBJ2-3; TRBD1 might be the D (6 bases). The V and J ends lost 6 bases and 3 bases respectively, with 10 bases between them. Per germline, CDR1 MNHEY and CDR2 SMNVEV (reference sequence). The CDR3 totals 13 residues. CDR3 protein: CASSRGWTDTQYF. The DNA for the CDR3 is TGTGCCAGCAGCAGGGGTTGGACAGATACGCAGTATTTT.